Listed below are T cell receptor beta chains from one sample, sequenced in a study of cytomegalovirus exposure and HLA in healthy donors. Method: immunoSEQ multiplex PCR; TCRdb's copy keeps in-frame clones and lacks some. The table lists approximately 180,000 clones, roughly 87% of them singletons. Sequencing used PBMCs. These receptors came from a girl under three years old in good health and CMV-seronegative. CDR3s include the opening cysteine and the closing phenylalanine or tryptophan. The order of the fields is CDR3 DNA, CDR3 protein, clone size, J gene, CDR3 length, V gene, D gene. D genes are given only for firm matches. Rows give clone size only sometimes, using once, few, many, or a class for an expanded clone.

cdr3_nt: TGTGCCAGCTCACCACCGGCTAGCTCTGGAAACACCATATATTTT
cdr3_aa: CASSPPASSGNTIYF
clone_size: once
j_call: TRBJ1-3
cdr3_length: 15
v_call: TRBV18
d_call: -

cdr3_nt: TGTGCCAGCAGCTTGAGCGGAACTAACTATGGCTACACCTTC
cdr3_aa: CASSLSGTNYGYTF
clone_size: -
j_call: TRBJ1-2
cdr3_length: 14
v_call: TRBV5-5
d_call: -

cdr3_nt: TGTGCCAGCAGTGGGGGTAGGAGGGGTGAAGCTTTCTTT
cdr3_aa: CASSGGRRGEAFF
clone_size: few
j_call: TRBJ1-1
cdr3_length: 13
v_call: TRBV25-1
d_call: -

cdr3_nt: TGTGCCAGCAGCCTATACGCAGGGGCCTACGAGCAGTACTTC
cdr3_aa: CASSLYAGAYEQYF
clone_size: once
j_call: TRBJ2-7
cdr3_length: 14
v_call: TRBV11-1
d_call: -

cdr3_nt: TGTGCCAGCAGGGGACAGAGCAGCAATCAGCCCCAGCATTTT
cdr3_aa: CASRGQSSNQPQHF
clone_size: once
j_call: TRBJ1-5
cdr3_length: 14
v_call: TRBV6-6
d_call: TRBD1

cdr3_nt: TGCGCCAGCAGGGACAGGGGGGCTAAGGCTGAAGCTTTCTTT
cdr3_aa: CASRDRGAKAEAFF
clone_size: -
j_call: TRBJ1-1
cdr3_length: 14
v_call: TRBV10-2
d_call: TRBD1

cdr3_nt: TGTGCCAGCAGACCTAGGGGATCCTCTGGAAACACCATATATTTT
cdr3_aa: CASRPRGSSGNTIYF
clone_size: -
j_call: TRBJ1-3
cdr3_length: 15
v_call: TRBV2
d_call: -

cdr3_nt: TGTGCCAGCAGTTTATCGACTCTAGCGGGAGAAGGAGGGGGGAGCACCGGGGAGCTGTTTTTT
cdr3_aa: CASSLSTLAGEGGGSTGELFF
clone_size: -
j_call: TRBJ2-2
cdr3_length: 21
v_call: TRBV27
d_call: TRBD2

cdr3_nt: TGTGCCAGCAGCTATCACCGACAGTACACCGGGGAGCTGTTTTTT
cdr3_aa: CASSYHRQYTGELFF
clone_size: -
j_call: TRBJ2-2
cdr3_length: 15
v_call: TRBV7-9
d_call: -

cdr3_nt: TGTGCCAGCAGTGCACTTAACACTGAAGCTTTCTTT
cdr3_aa: CASSALNTEAFF
clone_size: once
j_call: TRBJ1-1
cdr3_length: 12
v_call: TRBV28
d_call: -

cdr3_nt: TGTGCTAGTGGTTTGCCCCCGGGGGGAGACTCTGGAAACACCATATATTTT
cdr3_aa: CASGLPPGGDSGNTIYF
clone_size: -
j_call: TRBJ1-3
cdr3_length: 17
v_call: TRBV12-5
d_call: -

cdr3_nt: TGTGCCAGCAGCAATAATCGGCGGGACAGGGGGTACGAGCAGTACTTC
cdr3_aa: CASSNNRRDRGYEQYF
clone_size: once
j_call: TRBJ2-7
cdr3_length: 16
v_call: TRBV21-1
d_call: -

cdr3_nt: TGTGCCAGAAGGGAGGGGACCACAGATACGCAGTATTTT
cdr3_aa: CARREGTTDTQYF
clone_size: -
j_call: TRBJ2-3
cdr3_length: 13
v_call: TRBV21-1
d_call: -

cdr3_nt: TGTGCCAGCAGCGGAGGGACAGGAGGCTCCTACAATGAGCAGTTCTTC
cdr3_aa: CASSGGTGGSYNEQFF
clone_size: -
j_call: TRBJ2-1
cdr3_length: 16
v_call: TRBV9
d_call: TRBD1

cdr3_nt: TGTGCCAGCAGTACGACTAGCGGGAGCCCCGATACGCAGTATTTT
cdr3_aa: CASSTTSGSPDTQYF
clone_size: -
j_call: TRBJ2-3
cdr3_length: 15
v_call: TRBV25-1
d_call: TRBD2

cdr3_nt: TGCGCCAGCAGCCAAGAGGGACAGATAGCAAATCAGCCCCAGCATTTT
cdr3_aa: CASSQEGQIANQPQHF
clone_size: -
j_call: TRBJ1-5
cdr3_length: 16
v_call: TRBV4-1
d_call: TRBD1

cdr3_nt: TGTGCCAGCAGCGGGAGGGGCCTAGAAGCTTTCTTT
cdr3_aa: CASSGRGLEAFF
clone_size: -
j_call: TRBJ1-1
cdr3_length: 12
v_call: TRBV5-4
d_call: -

cdr3_nt: TGTGCCAGCAGTTACTCGGCGGGTAGAATCTACGAGCAGTACTTC
cdr3_aa: CASSYSAGRIYEQYF
clone_size: -
j_call: TRBJ2-7
cdr3_length: 15
v_call: TRBV6-5
d_call: -

cdr3_nt: TGCGCCAGCAGCCTAACACAGGGGACCGGAGAGACCCAGTACTTC
cdr3_aa: CASSLTQGTGETQYF
clone_size: -
j_call: TRBJ2-5
cdr3_length: 15
v_call: TRBV4-3
d_call: TRBD1

cdr3_nt: TGTGCCAGCAGTCAGGACACCGCTAGCAATCAGCCCCAGCATTTT
cdr3_aa: CASSQDTASNQPQHF
clone_size: -
j_call: TRBJ1-5
cdr3_length: 15
v_call: TRBV2
d_call: -

cdr3_nt: TGCGCCAGCAGCTTGGCCTCTAACACAGGAGCAGCCCAGTACTTC
cdr3_aa: CASSLASNTGAAQYF
clone_size: -
j_call: TRBJ2-5
cdr3_length: 15
v_call: TRBV5-1
d_call: -

cdr3_nt: TGTGCCAGCAAAGCGGGAAGCTCCTACGAGCAGTACTTC
cdr3_aa: CASKAGSSYEQYF
clone_size: -
j_call: TRBJ2-7
cdr3_length: 13
v_call: TRBV6-5
d_call: TRBD2

cdr3_nt: TGTGCCAGCAGTCTGACAGGGGCCTATGGCTACACCTTC
cdr3_aa: CASSLTGAYGYTF
clone_size: once
j_call: TRBJ1-2
cdr3_length: 13
v_call: TRBV27
d_call: TRBD1

cdr3_nt: TGTGCCAGCGAGGACAGGAGCTCCTACGAGCAGTACTTC
cdr3_aa: CASEDRSSYEQYF
clone_size: -
j_call: TRBJ2-7
cdr3_length: 13
v_call: TRBV25-1
d_call: TRBD1

cdr3_nt: TGCAGCGTTGGACGGGAGGCGGATACGCAGTATTTT
cdr3_aa: CSVGREADTQYF
clone_size: -
j_call: TRBJ2-3
cdr3_length: 12
v_call: TRBV29-1
d_call: TRBD2

cdr3_nt: TGTGCCAGCAGCTTCATCGGCGGGGCCAATGAGCAGTTCTTC
cdr3_aa: CASSFIGGANEQFF
clone_size: -
j_call: TRBJ2-1
cdr3_length: 14
v_call: TRBV11-3
d_call: -

cdr3_nt: TGTGCCAGCAGCGTAGCTGCTAGCGGGCCCTACGAGCAGTACTTC
cdr3_aa: CASSVAASGPYEQYF
clone_size: -
j_call: TRBJ2-7
cdr3_length: 15
v_call: TRBV9
d_call: TRBD2

cdr3_nt: TGCGCCAGCAGCCAAGGTCCCAGGGGGAAGGTTGGTGAGCAGTTCTTC
cdr3_aa: CASSQGPRGKVGEQFF
clone_size: -
j_call: TRBJ2-1
cdr3_length: 16
v_call: TRBV4-1
d_call: TRBD1

cdr3_nt: TGCGCCAGCAGCCAAGTCGCACAGGGTAGCAATCAGCCCCAGCATTTT
cdr3_aa: CASSQVAQGSNQPQHF
clone_size: -
j_call: TRBJ1-5
cdr3_length: 16
v_call: TRBV4-1
d_call: -

cdr3_nt: TGTGCCAGCAGTGCACAAAACGTTAATTATGGCTACACCTTC
cdr3_aa: CASSAQNVNYGYTF
clone_size: -
j_call: TRBJ1-2
cdr3_length: 14
v_call: TRBV25-1
d_call: -

cdr3_nt: TGTGCCATCAGTGAGTCCAATCCGGGACAGGGGACCTACGAGCAGTACTTC
cdr3_aa: CAISESNPGQGTYEQYF
clone_size: -
j_call: TRBJ2-7
cdr3_length: 17
v_call: TRBV10-3
d_call: TRBD1

cdr3_nt: TGTGCCAGCAGCCCGACAGGGGGCCGCTCTGGAAACACCATATATTTT
cdr3_aa: CASSPTGGRSGNTIYF
clone_size: once
j_call: TRBJ1-3
cdr3_length: 16
v_call: TRBV7-2
d_call: TRBD1

cdr3_nt: TGCGCCAGCGGGACAGGAGACTACGAGCAGTACTTC
cdr3_aa: CASGTGDYEQYF
clone_size: -
j_call: TRBJ2-7
cdr3_length: 12
v_call: TRBV10-1
d_call: TRBD1

cdr3_nt: TGTGCCAGCAGTCGCGGGCGGGAAATCTACGAGCAGTACTTC
cdr3_aa: CASSRGREIYEQYF
clone_size: -
j_call: TRBJ2-7
cdr3_length: 14
v_call: TRBV2
d_call: -